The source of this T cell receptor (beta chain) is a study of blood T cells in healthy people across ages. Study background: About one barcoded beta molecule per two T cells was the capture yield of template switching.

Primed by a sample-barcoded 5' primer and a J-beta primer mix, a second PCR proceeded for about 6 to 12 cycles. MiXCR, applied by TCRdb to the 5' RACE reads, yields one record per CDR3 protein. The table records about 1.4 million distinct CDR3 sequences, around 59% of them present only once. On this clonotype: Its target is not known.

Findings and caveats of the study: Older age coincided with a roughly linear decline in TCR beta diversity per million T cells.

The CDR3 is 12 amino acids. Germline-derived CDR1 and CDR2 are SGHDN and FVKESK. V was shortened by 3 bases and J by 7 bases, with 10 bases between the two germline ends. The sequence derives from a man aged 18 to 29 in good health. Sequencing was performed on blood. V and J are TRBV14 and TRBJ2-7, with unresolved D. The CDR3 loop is CASSHLHNEQYF. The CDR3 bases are TGTGCCAGCAGCCATCTCCACAATGAGCAGTACTTC.